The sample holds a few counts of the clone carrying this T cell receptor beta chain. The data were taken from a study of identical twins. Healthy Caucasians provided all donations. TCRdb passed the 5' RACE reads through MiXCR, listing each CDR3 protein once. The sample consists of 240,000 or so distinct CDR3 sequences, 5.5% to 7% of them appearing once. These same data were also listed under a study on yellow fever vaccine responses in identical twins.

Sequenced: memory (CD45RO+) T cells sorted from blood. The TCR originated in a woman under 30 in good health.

The CDR3 DNA is TGTGCCAGCAGTCGGGGATTTGGCTACACCTTC. It encodes CASSRGFGYTF. The chain recombines TRBV6-2 or TRBV6-3 with TRBJ1-2; no clear D gene. In germline, CDR1 is MNHEY, CDR2 SVGEGT. Trimming took 5 bases from V and 7 from J, leaving 8 bases between them. This CDR3 spans 11 amino acids.